Listed below are T cell receptor beta chains from one sample, sequenced in a study of cytomegalovirus exposure and HLA in healthy donors. Produced via immunoSEQ multiplex PCR; TCRdb's table is partial and in-frame only. The profile shows 90,000 to 130,000 clones, about 85% of them singletons. Source material: PBMCs. The receptors shown here come from a young woman in good health and CMV-seronegative. CDR3s leave out the opening cysteine and the closing phenylalanine or tryptophan.

>TRBJ1-1|TRBV28
ASSSSTGGPPPF
>TRBJ2-3|TRBV9
ASSGETQY
>TRBJ1-5|TRBV12-5
ASGYGGQGNNQPQH
>TRBJ2-7|TRBV19
ASSPFWTGETYEQY
>TRBJ1-5|TRBV6-1
ASSEVPLPPQH
>TRBJ1-1|TRBV29-1
SVRQGAEAF
>TRBJ1-4|TRBV2
ASSATTGMGEKLF
>TRBJ2-7|TRBV7-9
ASSIAAGGTGYEQY
>TRBJ2-5|TRBV4-2
ASSQDLIGLAGAQWKTQY
>TRBJ1-5|TRBV25-1
ASSAGGGQPQH
>TRBJ2-7|TRBV29-1
SVEADYYEQY
>TRBJ1-4|TRBV18
ASSERGTGGTGEKLF
>TRBJ1-2|TRBV5-4
ASSLGTGGSLGYT
>TRBJ2-7|TRBV11-2
ASSLEQRGPSYEQY
>TRBJ2-1|TRBV2
ASSQVGDSYNEQF
>TRBJ1-5|TRBV30
ASRGSGNQPQH
>TRBJ1-5|TRBV5-6
ASSLRSRWQQPQH
>TRBJ2-7|TRBV7-9
ASSLEGEVREQY
>TRBJ1-6|TRBV9
ASSVGRGHSPLH
>TRBJ1-5|TRBV30
AWSGQVRNQPQH
>TRBJ1-1|TRBV10-3
AISEPQGMNTEAF
>TRBJ2-1|TRBV6-5
ASSLSGIGLGEQF
>TRBJ2-7|TRBV7-2
ASSPHERGVSYEQY
>TRBJ1-5|TRBV4-2
ASSQEQGDSNQPQH
>TRBJ1-6|TRBV27
ASSWDREYSPLH
>TRBJ2-7|TRBV27
ASSYRGRSSYEQY
>TRBJ2-2|TRBV4-1
ASSQDPGTGSVGELF
>TRBJ1-3|TRBV6-1
ASSEAESIGNTIY
>TRBJ2-7|TRBV19
ASSAGTVYEQY
>TRBJ1-1|TRBV6-5
ASSRVDRGGTEAF
>TRBJ1-6|TRBV5-5
ASSLGQGQSPLH
>TRBJ2-7|TRBV11-3
ASSSITGTGFTYEQY
>TRBJ1-1|TRBV6-6
ASTKTENTEAF
>TRBJ2-6|TRBV12-1
ASSVYAGGSGANVLT
>TRBJ2-4|TRBV7-9
ASSPGLAKNIQY
>TRBJ2-2|TRBV4-2
ASSQALGQSRGELF
>TRBJ1-2|TRBV27
ASSSYAGFSYGYT
>TRBJ1-1|TRBV9
ASSKTSTEAF
>TRBJ2-1|TRBV4-1
ASSQERGESNEQF
>TRBJ2-2|TRBV5-1
ASSLGQGTNTGELF
>TRBJ2-3|TRBV5-1
ASSLAAHHREDTQY
>TRBJ1-4|TRBV30
AWSVGQGANEKLF
>TRBJ1-1|TRBV28
ASRPSQVNTEAF
>TRBJ2-2|TRBV2
ASTTGPNTGELF
>TRBJ1-1|TRBV27
ASADRLYTEAF
>TRBJ1-1|TRBV13
ASNGQGFYTEAF
>TRBJ1-4|TRBV2
ASSVTGVGDEKLF
>TRBJ1-2|TRBV6-1
ASSEAWGGSVYGYT
>TRBJ2-7|TRBV4-2
ASSPGGLVYEQY
>TRBJ2-7|TRBV27
ASSYRPGPVYEQY